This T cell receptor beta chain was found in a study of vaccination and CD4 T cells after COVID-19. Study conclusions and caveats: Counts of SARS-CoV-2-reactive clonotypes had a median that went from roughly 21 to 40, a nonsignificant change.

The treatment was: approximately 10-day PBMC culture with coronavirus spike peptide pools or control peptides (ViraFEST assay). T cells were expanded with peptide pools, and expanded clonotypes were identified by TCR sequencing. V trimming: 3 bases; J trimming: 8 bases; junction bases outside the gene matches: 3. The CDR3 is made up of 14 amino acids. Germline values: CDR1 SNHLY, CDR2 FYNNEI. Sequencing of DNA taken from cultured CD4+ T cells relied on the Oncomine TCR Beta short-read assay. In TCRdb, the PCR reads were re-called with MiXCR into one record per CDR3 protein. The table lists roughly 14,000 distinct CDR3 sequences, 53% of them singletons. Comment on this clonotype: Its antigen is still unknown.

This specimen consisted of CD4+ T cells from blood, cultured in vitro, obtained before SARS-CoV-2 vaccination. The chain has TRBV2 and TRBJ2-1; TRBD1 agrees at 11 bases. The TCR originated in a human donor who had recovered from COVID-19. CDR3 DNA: TGTGCCAGCAGTGAGGACAGGGGGCTCGATGAGCAGTTCTTC. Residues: CASSEDRGLDEQFF. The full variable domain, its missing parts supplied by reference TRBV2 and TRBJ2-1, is EPEVTQTPSHQVTQMGQEVILRCVPISNHLYFYWYRQILGQKVEFLVSFYNNEISEKSEIFDDQFSVERPDGSNFTLKIRSTKLEDSAMYFCASSEDRGLDEQFFGPGTRLTVL.